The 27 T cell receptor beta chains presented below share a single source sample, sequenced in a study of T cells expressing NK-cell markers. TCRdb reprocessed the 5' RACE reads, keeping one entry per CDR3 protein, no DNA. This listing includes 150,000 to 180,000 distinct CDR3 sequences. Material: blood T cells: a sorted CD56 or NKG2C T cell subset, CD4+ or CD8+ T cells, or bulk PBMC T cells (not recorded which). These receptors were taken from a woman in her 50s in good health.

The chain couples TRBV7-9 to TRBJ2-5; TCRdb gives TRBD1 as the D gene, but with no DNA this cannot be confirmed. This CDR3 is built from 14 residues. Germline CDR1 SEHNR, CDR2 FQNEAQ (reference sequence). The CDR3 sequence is CASSLVGQDVTQYF.

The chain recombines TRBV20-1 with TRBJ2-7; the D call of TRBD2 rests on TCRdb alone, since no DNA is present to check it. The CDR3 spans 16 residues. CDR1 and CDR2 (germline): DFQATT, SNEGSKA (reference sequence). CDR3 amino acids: CSARGVLTGDLYEQYF.

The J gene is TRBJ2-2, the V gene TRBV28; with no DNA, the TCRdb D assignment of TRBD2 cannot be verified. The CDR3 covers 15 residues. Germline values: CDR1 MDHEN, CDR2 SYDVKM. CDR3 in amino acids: CASFSGRAVFGELFF.

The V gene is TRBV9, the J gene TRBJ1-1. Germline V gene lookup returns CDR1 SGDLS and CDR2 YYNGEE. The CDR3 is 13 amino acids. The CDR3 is CASSVAGMAEAFF.

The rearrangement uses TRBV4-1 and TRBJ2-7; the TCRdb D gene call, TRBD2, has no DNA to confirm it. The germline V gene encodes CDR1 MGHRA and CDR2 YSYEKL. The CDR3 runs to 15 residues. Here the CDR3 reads CASSQGGRAMDEQYF.

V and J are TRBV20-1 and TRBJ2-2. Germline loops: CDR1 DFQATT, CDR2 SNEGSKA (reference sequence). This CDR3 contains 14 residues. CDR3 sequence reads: CSARSTSDHGELFF.

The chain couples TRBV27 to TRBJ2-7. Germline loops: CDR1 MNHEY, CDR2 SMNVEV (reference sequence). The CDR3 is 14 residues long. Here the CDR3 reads CASSLSGLYYEQYF.

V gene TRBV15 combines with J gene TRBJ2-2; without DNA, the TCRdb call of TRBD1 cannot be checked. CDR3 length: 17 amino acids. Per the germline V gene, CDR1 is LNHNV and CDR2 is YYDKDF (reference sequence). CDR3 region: CATSRDHRGRATGELFF.

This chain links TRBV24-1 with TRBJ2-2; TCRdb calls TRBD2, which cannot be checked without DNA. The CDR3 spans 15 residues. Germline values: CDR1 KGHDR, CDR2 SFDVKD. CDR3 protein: CATRGLAGAGGELFF.

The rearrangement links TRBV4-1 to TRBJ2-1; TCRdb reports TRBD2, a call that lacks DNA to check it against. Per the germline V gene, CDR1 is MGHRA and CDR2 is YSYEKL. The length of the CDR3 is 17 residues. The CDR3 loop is CASSQGGGLADYNEQFF.

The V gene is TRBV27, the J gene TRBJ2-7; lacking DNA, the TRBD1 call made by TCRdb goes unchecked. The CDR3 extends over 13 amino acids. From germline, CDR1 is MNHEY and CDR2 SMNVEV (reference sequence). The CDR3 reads CASRPRGTYEQYF.

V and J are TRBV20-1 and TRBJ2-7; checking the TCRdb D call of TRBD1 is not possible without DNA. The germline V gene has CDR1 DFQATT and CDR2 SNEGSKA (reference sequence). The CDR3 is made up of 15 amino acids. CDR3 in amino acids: CSARDQGTASYEQYF.

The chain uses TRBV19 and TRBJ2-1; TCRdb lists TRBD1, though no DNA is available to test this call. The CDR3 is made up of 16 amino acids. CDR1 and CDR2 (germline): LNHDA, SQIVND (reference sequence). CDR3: CASSGDRGGPNNEQFF.

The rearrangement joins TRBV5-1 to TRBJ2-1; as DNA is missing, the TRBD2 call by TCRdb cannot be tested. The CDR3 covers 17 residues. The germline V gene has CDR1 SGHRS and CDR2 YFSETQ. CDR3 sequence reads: CASSPGTSGPLYNEQFF.

Here the CDR3 reads CASKLGSGELFF. The rearrangement joins TRBV28 to TRBJ2-2. The length of the CDR3 is 12 residues. From germline, CDR1 is MDHEN and CDR2 SYDVKM.

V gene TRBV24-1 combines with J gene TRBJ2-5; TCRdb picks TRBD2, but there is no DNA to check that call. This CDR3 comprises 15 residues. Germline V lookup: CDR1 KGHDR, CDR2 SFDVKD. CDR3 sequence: CATSELAGDQETQYF.

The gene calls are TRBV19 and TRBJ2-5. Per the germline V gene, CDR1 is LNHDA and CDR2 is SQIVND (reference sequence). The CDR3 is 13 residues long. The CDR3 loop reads CASSMAGMETQYF.

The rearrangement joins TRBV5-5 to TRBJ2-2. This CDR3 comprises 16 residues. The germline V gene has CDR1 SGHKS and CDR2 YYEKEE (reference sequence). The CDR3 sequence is CASSSHSGSNTGELFF. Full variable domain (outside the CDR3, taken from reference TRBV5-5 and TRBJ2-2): DAGVTQSPTHLIKTRGQQVTLRCSPISGHKSVSWYQQVLGQGPQFIFQYYEKEERGRGNFPDRFSARQFPNYSSELNVNALLLGDSALYLCASSSHSGSNTGELFFGEGSRLTVL.

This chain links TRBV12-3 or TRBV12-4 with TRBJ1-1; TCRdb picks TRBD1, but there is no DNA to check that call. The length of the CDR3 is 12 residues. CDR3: CASTQTGTEAFF.

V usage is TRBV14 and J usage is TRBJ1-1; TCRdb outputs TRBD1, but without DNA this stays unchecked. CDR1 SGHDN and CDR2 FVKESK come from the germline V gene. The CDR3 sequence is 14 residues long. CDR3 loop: CASSRDRVNTEAFF.

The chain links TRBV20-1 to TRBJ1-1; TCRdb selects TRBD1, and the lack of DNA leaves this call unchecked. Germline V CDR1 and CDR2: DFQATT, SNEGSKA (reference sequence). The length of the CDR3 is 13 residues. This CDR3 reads CSATLTAGTEAFF.

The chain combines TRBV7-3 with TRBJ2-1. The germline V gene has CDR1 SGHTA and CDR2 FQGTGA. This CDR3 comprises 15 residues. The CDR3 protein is CASSFGVAGEDEQFF.

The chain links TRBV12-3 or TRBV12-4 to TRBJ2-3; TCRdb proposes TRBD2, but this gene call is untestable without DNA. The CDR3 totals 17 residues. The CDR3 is CASSSRTSGASTDTQYF.

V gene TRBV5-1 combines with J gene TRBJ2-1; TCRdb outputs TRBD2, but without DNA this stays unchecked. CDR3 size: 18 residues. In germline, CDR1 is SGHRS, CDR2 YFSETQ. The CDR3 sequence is CASSLAARGTSGSNEQFF. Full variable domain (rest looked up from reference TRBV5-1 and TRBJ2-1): KAGVTQTPRYLIKTRGQQVTLSCSPISGHRSVSWYQQTPGQGLQFLFEYFSETQRNKGNFPGRFSGRQFSNSRSEMNVSTLELGDSALYLCASSLAARGTSGSNEQFFGPGTRLTVL.

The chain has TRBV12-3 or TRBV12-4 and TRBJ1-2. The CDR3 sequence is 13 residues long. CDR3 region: CASSLGTHYGYTF.

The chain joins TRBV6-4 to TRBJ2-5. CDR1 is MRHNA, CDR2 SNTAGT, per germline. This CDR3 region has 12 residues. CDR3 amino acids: CASRNRLETQYF.

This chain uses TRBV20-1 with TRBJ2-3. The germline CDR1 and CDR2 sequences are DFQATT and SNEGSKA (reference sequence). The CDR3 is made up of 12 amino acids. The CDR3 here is CSAREYTDTQYF.